These 31 T cell receptor beta chains were all obtained from the same sample, sequenced in a study of blood T cell repertoires in COVID-19. Clones were sequenced by immunoSEQ multiplex PCR, and TCRdb holds only the in-frame ones, with some missing. The sample yields 200,000 to 250,000 clones, 65% to 85% seen once. The sequencing sample was made of peripheral blood. Receptor source: a human donor in a cohort sampled during active COVID-19.

V and J are TRBV28 and TRBJ2-3; 7 bases line up with TRBD1. Germline CDR1 is MDHEN and CDR2 is SYDVKM. CDR3 length: 14 amino acids. Trimming at V came to 5 bases and at J to 2 bases, leaving 4 bases not matched to a gene. The CDR3 DNA follows: TGTGCCAGCAGTGTCAGGGGGTCCACAGATACGCAGTATTTT. Its protein product is CASSVRGSTDTQYF. The full variable domain, with the rest looked up from reference TRBV28 and TRBJ2-3, is DVKVTQSSRYLVKRTGEKVFLECVQDMDHENMFWYRQDPGLGLRLIYFSYDVKMKEKGDIPEGYSVSREKKERFSLILESASTNQTSMYLCASSVRGSTDTQYFGPGTRLTVL.

The chain is built from TRBV18 and TRBJ1-4, with D hard to call. This CDR3 region has 15 residues. Germline V gene lookup returns CDR1 KGHSH and CDR2 LQKENI. V lost 6 bases and J 0 bases, leaving 11 bases between the germline ends. CDR3 DNA sequence: TGTGCCAGCTCCCCGAATCCAGCAACTAATGAAAAACTGTTTTTT. Protein: CASSPNPATNEKLFF.

The chain combines TRBV11-2 with TRBJ2-1; D is perhaps TRBD2 (5 bases). The V end lost 0 bases, the J end lost 5 bases, and 5 bases lay between the germline ends. The CDR3 runs 13 residues. Germline CDR1 reads SGHAT; CDR2 reads FQNNGV. CDR3: CASSLEGDNEQFF. CDR3 coding DNA: TGTGCCAGCAGCTTAGAGGGAGACAATGAGCAGTTCTTC.

The V and J genes are TRBV6-2 or TRBV6-3 and TRBJ1-5, with D unclear. In germline, CDR1 is MNHEY, CDR2 SVGEGT. The CDR3 is 15 residues long. V lost 6 bases and J lost 3, with 15 bases in between. The chain's CDR3 is CASSPLGSFNQPQHF. CDR3 nucleotides: TGTGCCAGCAGCCCCTTAGGTAGCTTCAATCAGCCCCAGCATTTT.

The V and J genes are TRBV28 and TRBJ1-6, with a possible D match to TRBD1 (5 bases). This CDR3 contains 15 residues. Germline values: CDR1 MDHEN, CDR2 SYDVKM. Trimming shortened V by 8 bases and J by 0 bases, and 11 bases separated the two germline ends. The CDR3 DNA is TGTGCCAGCCTGGGGCAGGTCTCCTATAATTCACCCCTCCACTTT. The encoded protein is CASLGQVSYNSPLHF.

The chain couples TRBV6-1 to TRBJ1-5; D not certain. The germline V gene has CDR1 MNHNS and CDR2 SASEGT. V gave up 2 bases and J gave up 4 bases, with 12 bases separating them. CDR3 size: 15 residues. The CDR3 DNA sequence: TGTGCCAGCAGTGAAATAGGGAGCGCGAATCAGCCCCAGCATTTT. Protein: CASSEIGSANQPQHF.

The rearrangement uses TRBV9 and TRBJ2-7; possible D gene TRBD2, 6 bases. Between the trimmed V and J ends, which lost 10 bases and 0 bases, there was a span of 8 bases. Per germline, CDR1 SGDLS and CDR2 YYNGEE. The CDR3 length is 11 residues. CDR3 sequence reads: CASGDSYEQYF. CDR3 nucleotides: TGTGCCTCGGGAGACTCCTACGAGCAGTACTTC.

This chain links TRBV11-2 with TRBJ1-1; D gene unclear. Trimming stripped 5 bases from V and 7 bases from J, with 20 bases between. Looked up from germline, CDR1 is SGHAT and CDR2 is FQNNGV. This CDR3 spans 15 amino acids. CDR3: CASSPWAQVTDEAFF. In DNA form, the CDR3 reads TGTGCCAGCAGCCCATGGGCCCAGGTTACCGATGAAGCTTTCTTT.

The J gene is TRBJ2-1, the V gene TRBV11-3; D uncertain. The germline V and J ends were trimmed by 0 bases and 6 bases, with 6 bases remaining between them. Per germline, CDR1 SGHNT and CDR2 YENEEA. The length of the CDR3 is 13 residues. The CDR3 nucleotides are TGTGCCAGCAGCTTAGACTATACCAATGAGCAGTTCTTC. Protein: CASSLDYTNEQFF.

The CDR3 protein is CASSEGASNQPQHF. CDR3 DNA: TGTGCCAGCAGTGAAGGGGCTAGCAATCAGCCCCAGCATTTT. The J gene is TRBJ1-5, the V gene TRBV2; D is unclear. The germline CDR1 and CDR2 sequences are SNHLY and FYNNEI. The CDR3 loop spans 14 amino acids. Trimming shortened V by 1 base and J by 0 bases, and 4 bases separated the two germline ends.

V is TRBV25-1 and J is TRBJ1-1; TRBD1 aligns across 7 bases. Looked up from germline, CDR1 is MGHDK and CDR2 is SYGVNS. The CDR3 contains 13 residues. With V trimmed by 7 bases and J by 1 base, 3 bases remained unmatched. CDR3 amino acids: CASMGQPNTEAFF. The DNA for the CDR3 is TGTGCCAGCATGGGACAGCCGAACACTGAAGCTTTCTTT.

The CDR3 DNA reads TGTGCCAGCAGCTTAACGACAGGGCGGACTGAAGCTTTCTTT. Its protein product is CASSLTTGRTEAFF. The chain joins TRBV7-9 to TRBJ1-1; 7 bases fit TRBD1. The ends lost 2 bases at V and 5 bases at J; junction bases unmatched: 5. Germline CDR1 SEHNR, CDR2 FQNEAQ (reference sequence). CDR3 length: 14 amino acids. The full variable domain, its missing parts supplied by reference TRBV7-9 and TRBJ1-1, is DTGVSQNPRHKITKRGQNVTFRCDPISEHNRLYWYRQTLGQGPEFLTYFQNEAQLEKSRLLSDRFSAERPKGSFSTLEIQRTEQGDSAMYLCASSLTTGRTEAFFGQGTRLTVV.

The chain is built from TRBV19 and TRBJ2-3, with D possibly being TRBD1 (5 bases). Trimming stripped 6 bases from V and 2 bases from J, with 15 bases between. Per the germline V gene, CDR1 is LNHDA and CDR2 is SQIVND (reference sequence). There are 15 residues in the CDR3. As DNA, the CDR3 is TGTGCCAGTAGCCCCGACAGCTATACCACAGATACGCAGTATTTT. As protein: CASSPDSYTTDTQYF.

J is TRBJ2-5 and V is TRBV28, with TRBD2 identical over 11 bases. This CDR3 contains 17 residues. Germline V gene data show CDR1 as MDHEN and CDR2 as SYDVKM. V lost 2 bases, J lost 5 bases, and 10 bases stayed unmatched. The CDR3 here is CASSLGALAGASETQYF. CDR3 bases: TGTGCCAGCAGTTTAGGGGCACTAGCGGGGGCCTCGGAGACCCAGTACTTC.

The chain recombines TRBV7-2 with TRBJ1-2; D might be TRBD1 (5 bases). Trimming cost V 4 bases and J 4 bases, with 16 bases left between them. CDR3 length: 15 residues. Germline V CDR1 and CDR2: SGHTA, FQGNSA. The CDR3 spells CASSSIGGAGYGYTF. Here the CDR3 DNA reads TGTGCCAGCAGCTCCATTGGGGGAGCGGGCTATGGCTACACCTTC.

This clone was observed once. This chain links TRBV5-1 with TRBJ2-5, with a possible D match to TRBD2 (6 bases). Germline CDR1 and CDR2: SGHRS and YFSETQ. Trimming left V 0 bases short and J 0 bases short, with 12 bases between. This CDR3 is built from 16 residues. The chain's CDR3 is CASSLAGRGDQETQYF. The DNA of the CDR3 is TGCGCCAGCAGCTTGGCCGGGCGGGGAGACCAAGAGACCCAGTACTTC. Full variable domain (remainder filled in from reference TRBV5-1 and TRBJ2-5): KAGVTQTPRYLIKTRGQQVTLSCSPISGHRSVSWYQQTPGQGLQFLFEYFSETQRNKGNFPGRFSGRQFSNSRSEMNVSTLELGDSALYLCASSLAGRGDQETQYFGPGTRLLVL.

The rearrangement links TRBV11-3 to TRBJ2-1, with 8 positions matching TRBD2. The V gene's germline CDR1 is SGHNT and CDR2 YENEEA. V was pared by 5 bases and J by 3 bases, with 6 bases of the junction left unmatched. This CDR3 has 15 amino acids. CDR3 residues: CASSTRGGIYNEQFF. The CDR3 nucleotides are TGTGCCAGCAGCACCCGGGGGGGCATCTACAATGAGCAGTTCTTC.

The J gene is TRBJ1-6, the V gene TRBV30; D is uncertain. Germline CDR1 GTSNPN, CDR2 SVGIG (reference sequence). Trimming shortened V by 3 bases and J by 6 bases, and 9 bases separated the two germline ends. This CDR3 region has 13 residues. The CDR3 DNA sequence: TGTGCCTGGAGAAGGGAGTCTAATTCACCCCTCCACTTT. This translates into CAWRRESNSPLHF.

This clone has ten or more counts. The chain couples TRBV24-1 to TRBJ2-7; 8 nucleotides agree with TRBD1. V lost 1 base and J lost 3; bases outside the gene matches: 7. Germline loops: CDR1 KGHDR, CDR2 SFDVKD. The CDR3 totals 16 residues. CDR3 residues: CATSDFGRTGSYEQYF. In nucleotides, the CDR3 is TGTGCCACCAGTGATTTTGGTCGGACAGGGAGCTACGAGCAGTACTTC.

The genes are TRBV4-2 and TRBJ1-5; D call uncertain. There are 15 residues in the CDR3. The germline V gene has CDR1 LGHNA and CDR2 YNFKEQ. V was shortened by 0 bases and J by 4 bases, with 10 bases between the two germline ends. CDR3 protein: CASSQEHRSNQPQHF. CDR3 nucleotide sequence: TGTGCCAGCAGCCAAGAACACAGATCTAATCAGCCCCAGCATTTT.

Points on this clone: Additional DNA sequences in this sample encode the identical CDR3. The V call is TRBV7-9, the J call TRBJ1-1, with TRBD1 identical over 8 bases. The J segment lost 4 bases and the V segment lost 5 bases, leaving 6 bases of the junction unmatched. This CDR3 has 14 residues. CDR1 is SEHNR and CDR2 is FQNEAQ in the germline V gene (reference sequence). In nucleotides, the CDR3 is TGTGCCAGCAGCCTCCAGGGGGCTGGCACTGAAGCTTTCTTT. Translating it yields CASSLQGAGTEAFF.

The chain links TRBV7-8 to TRBJ2-1; maybe TRBD1 (8 bases). Germline V gene lookup returns CDR1 SGHVS and CDR2 FQNEAQ. The germline V and J ends were trimmed by 5 bases and 0 bases, with 29 bases remaining between them. The CDR3 is 21 residues long. CDR3 bases: TGTGCCAGCAGCCCCTGGAAGACAGGGGCGGACGGGAGGATCTCCTACAATGAGCAGTTCTTC. This sequence encodes CASSPWKTGADGRISYNEQFF.

The chain links TRBV6-6 to TRBJ1-6, with D unclear. V was cut by 2 bases and J by 8 bases, with 13 bases left in between. Germline V gene data show CDR1 as MNHNY and CDR2 as SVGAGI (reference sequence). The CDR3 contains 15 residues. In DNA, the CDR3 is TGTGCCAGCAGTTACCCCGGAGGAGCCGATTCACCCCTCCACTTT. Translated: CASSYPGGADSPLHF.

This chain joins TRBV4-3 and TRBJ2-4, with 7 bases matching TRBD2. This CDR3 is 16 amino acids long. Germline CDR1 reads LGHNA; CDR2 reads YSLEER. The ends lost 1 base at V and 1 base at J; junction bases unmatched: 4. The CDR3 here is CASSQGTGGAKNIQYF. CDR3 nucleotides: TGCGCCAGCAGCCAAGGGACCGGGGGGGCCAAAAACATTCAGTACTTC.

This chain joins TRBV28 and TRBJ1-4; 9 bases line up with TRBD1. The ends lost 1 base at V and 8 bases at J; junction bases unmatched: 2. Per germline, CDR1 MDHEN and CDR2 SYDVKM. This CDR3 contains 14 residues. CDR3 protein: CASSLSGQGEKLFF. CDR3 coding DNA: TGTGCCAGCAGTTTATCGGGACAGGGCGAAAAACTGTTTTTT.

The V gene is TRBV5-1, the J gene TRBJ2-3; perhaps TRBD1 as D (6 bases). The CDR3 covers 16 residues. The germline CDR1 and CDR2 sequences are SGHRS and YFSETQ. Trimming stripped 0 bases from V and 7 bases from J, with 18 bases between. In DNA, the CDR3 is TGCGCCAGCAGCTTGGGGACAGAGAAAGGTTTGAATACGCAGTATTTT. This sequence encodes CASSLGTEKGLNTQYF.

In its sample, this clone was seen a few times. This chain connects TRBV7-2 to TRBJ1-5, with 9 bases that match TRBD1. The V gene's germline CDR1 is SGHTA and CDR2 FQGNSA. J lost 6 bases, V lost 4 bases, and 4 bases had no gene match. CDR3 length equals 14 residues. The CDR3 loop reads CASSYTGGSQPQHF. CDR3 sequence (DNA): TGTGCCAGCAGCTACACAGGGGGCAGTCAGCCCCAGCATTTT.

The genes are TRBV9 and TRBJ2-3, with a tentative D call TRBD2 (6 bases). Germline loops: CDR1 SGDLS, CDR2 YYNGEE. This CDR3 is 15 amino acids long. The germline V and J ends were trimmed by 1 base and 0 bases, with 9 bases remaining between them. The CDR3 loop reads CASSVYAGSTDTQYF. CDR3 sequence (DNA): TGTGCCAGCAGCGTATACGCGGGGAGCACAGATACGCAGTATTTT.

The chain joins TRBV5-6 to TRBJ1-2, with 8 bases that match TRBD1. With V trimmed by 4 bases and J by 6 bases, 8 bases remained unmatched. The V gene's germline CDR1 is SGHDT and CDR2 YYEEEE. The CDR3 runs to 14 residues. The CDR3 coding sequence is TGTGCCAGCAGCCTTCGGACAGGGATGAATGGCTACACCTTC. Translating gives CASSLRTGMNGYTF.

The V gene is TRBV30, the J gene TRBJ2-3; 8 nucleotides line up with TRBD2. Per the germline V gene, CDR1 is GTSNPN and CDR2 is SVGIG (reference sequence). V was pared by 3 bases and J by 2 bases, with 4 bases of the junction left unmatched. This CDR3 is built from 14 residues. DNA for the CDR3: TGTGCCTGGAGGGCGGGGGGTCCCACAGATACGCAGTATTTT. Amino acid sequence: CAWRAGGPTDTQYF.

The chain carries TRBV7-2 and TRBJ2-3; tentative D call: TRBD1 (7 bases). CDR1 and CDR2 from the germline V gene are SGHTA and FQGNSA. V gave up 5 bases and J gave up 8 bases, with 8 bases separating them. The CDR3 is 11 residues long. The CDR3: CASSQGGTQYF. DNA for the CDR3: TGTGCCAGCAGCCAGGGGGGTACGCAGTATTTT. Full variable domain (outside the CDR3, taken from reference TRBV7-2 and TRBJ2-3): GAGVSQSPSNKVTEKGKDVELRCDPISGHTALYWYRQSLGQGLEFLIYFQGNSAPDKSGLPSDRFSAERTGGSVSTLTIQRTQQEDSAVYLCASSQGGTQYFGPGTRLTVL.